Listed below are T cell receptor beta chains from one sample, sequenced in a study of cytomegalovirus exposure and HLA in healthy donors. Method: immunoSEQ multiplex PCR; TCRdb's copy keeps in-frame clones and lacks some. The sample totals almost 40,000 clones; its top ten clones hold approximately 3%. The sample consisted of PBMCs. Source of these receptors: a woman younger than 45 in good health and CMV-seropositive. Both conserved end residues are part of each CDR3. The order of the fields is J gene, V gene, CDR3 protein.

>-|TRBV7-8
CASSPRRGTGVHEQYF
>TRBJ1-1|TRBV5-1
CASSSLGQGARDTEAFF
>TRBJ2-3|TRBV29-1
CSVVSGGGDTQYF
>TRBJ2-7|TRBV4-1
CASSQQSPRGSDEQYF
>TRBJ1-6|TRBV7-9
CASSLEATSPLHF
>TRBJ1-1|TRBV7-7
CASSPHSEAFF
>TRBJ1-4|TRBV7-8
CASSHGGSNEKLFF
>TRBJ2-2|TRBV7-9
CASSASGASLTGELFF
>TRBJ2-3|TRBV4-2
CASSHPEGGKHTDTQYF
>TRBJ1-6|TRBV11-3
CASSLRTGTGSPLHF
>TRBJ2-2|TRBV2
CASRAGTGRRAGELFF
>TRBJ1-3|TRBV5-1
CASSLGTGGGGNTIYF
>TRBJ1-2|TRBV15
CATSPAQGHGGYTF
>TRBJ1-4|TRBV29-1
CSVVTGNEKLFF
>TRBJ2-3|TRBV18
CASSPRLLAGPGDTQYF
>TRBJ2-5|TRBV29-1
CSVGQSGASETQYF
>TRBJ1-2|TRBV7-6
CASSLGQGGPAGYTF
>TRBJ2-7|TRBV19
CASSIGQGSYEQYF
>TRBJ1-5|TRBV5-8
CASSLSQGYNQPQHF
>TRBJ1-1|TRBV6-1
CATGVSTEVTEAFF
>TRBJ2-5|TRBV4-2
CASSQVSSVRGETQYF
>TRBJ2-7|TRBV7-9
CASSLGRDRGDRYEQYF
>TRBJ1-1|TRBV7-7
CASSLAAGTEAFF
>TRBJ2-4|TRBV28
CASRPRGLAKNIQYF
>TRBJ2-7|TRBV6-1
CATPGTGAYEQYF
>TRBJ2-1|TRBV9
CASSVGHRTGGDEQFF
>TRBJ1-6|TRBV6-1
CASSDGGYNSPLHF
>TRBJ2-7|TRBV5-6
CASSSRQGLGYEQYF
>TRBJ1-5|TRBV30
CAWSPDRGFESNQPQHF
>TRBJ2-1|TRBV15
CATSTGTGGFDEQFF
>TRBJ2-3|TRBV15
CATSRAQLGGGADTQYF
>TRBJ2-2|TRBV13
CASSLTRGRDTGELFF
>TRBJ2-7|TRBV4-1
CASSQGRGPSYEQYF
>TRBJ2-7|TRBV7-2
CASSLEAGTLYEQYF
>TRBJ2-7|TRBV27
CASSSRQGGDEQYF
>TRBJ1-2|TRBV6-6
CASSRGGSDYGYTF
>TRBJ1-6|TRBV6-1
CASHLTGEFNSPLHF
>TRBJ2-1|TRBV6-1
CASSVTSGGHSSDNEQFF
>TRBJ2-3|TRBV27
CASSLPGTATGTQYF
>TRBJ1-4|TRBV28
CASSSLGGQNEKLFF
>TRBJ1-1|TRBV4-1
CASSQSGVNTEAFF
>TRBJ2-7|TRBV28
CASSFGLGGSYEQYF
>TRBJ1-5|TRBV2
CASIEQGVGNQPQHF
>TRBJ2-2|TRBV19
CASSIGGSGELFF
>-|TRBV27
CASSYRGGRSFSYEQYF
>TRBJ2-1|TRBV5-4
CASMELAGTDEQFF
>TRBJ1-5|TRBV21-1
CASSKGRVDQPQHF
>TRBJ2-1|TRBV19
CASSTQGQGTYNEQFF
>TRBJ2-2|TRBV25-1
CASSATGTGGTGELFF
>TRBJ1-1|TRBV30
CAWSGGLGTTEAFF
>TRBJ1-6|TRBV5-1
CASSPNREGSPLHF
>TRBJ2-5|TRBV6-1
CASEPLTGTGETQYF